This T cell receptor (beta chain) was retrieved from a study of fetal regulatory T cell absence and autoimmunity. Study summary: Without clinical diabetes, IPEX patients showed exocrine pancreas autoimmunity.

Germline V gene data show CDR1 as MGHRA and CDR2 as YSYEKL. Trimming shortened V by 4 bases and J by 2 bases, and 21 bases separated the two germline ends. The CDR3 has 18 amino acids. As concerns this clone: Its antigen is undetermined.

Sequencing was at survey level. The repertoire was sequenced with immunoSEQ multiplex PCR; TCRdb's copy has only in-frame clones and lacks some. The sample contains some 50,000 clones, roughly 80% of which appear only once. Study outcomes and limitations: Some top pancreas TCR clones were over 90-fold enriched versus cord blood.

The sample was cord blood. The clonotype was recovered from a newborn boy with IPEX syndrome. The chain uses TRBV4-1 and TRBJ2-1, with D maybe TRBD2 (5 bases). The CDR3 protein is CASSPTTLSARAYNEQFF. The CDR3 DNA is TGCGCCAGCAGCCCTACAACCCTCTCAGCGAGGGCCTACAATGAGCAGTTCTTC.